This is a list of T cell receptor beta chains from one sample in a study of blood T cell repertoires in COVID-19. Repertoires were generated with immunoSEQ multiplex PCR, while TCRdb's copy carries only in-frame clones and drops some. The repertoire has roughly 86,000 clones, about nine tenths of them found once; the top ten carry about 5%. Sequencing used peripheral blood. All receptors come from a man over 45 with active or convalescent COVID-19. The CDR3 runs from the conserved cysteine through the conserved F or W. D genes are given only for firm matches. Only some rows state a clone size, as once, few, many or a class for expanded clones.

abundance | j_gene | d_gene | v_gene | CDR3aa | CDR3nt
. | TRBJ1-2 | . | TRBV7-2 | CASSPRGGDYGYTF | TGTGCCAGCAGCCCCCGCGGAGGCGACTATGGCTACACCTTC
. | TRBJ2-3 | TRBD1 | TRBV5-1 | CASSLGTGGSTDTQYF | TGCGCCAGCAGTCTCGGGACAGGGGGGAGCACAGATACGCAGTATTTT
few | TRBJ2-5 | . | TRBV9 | CASSPTGGEETQYF | TGTGCCAGCAGCCCCACAGGGGGGGAAGAGACCCAGTACTTC
once | TRBJ1-3 | TRBD1 | TRBV14 | CASSHQSQGVSSGNTIYF | TGTGCCAGCAGCCATCAATCCCAGGGGGTTAGCTCTGGAAACACCATATATTTT
. | TRBJ2-7 | TRBD1 | TRBV6-5 | CASRSLTGQGEQYF | TGTGCCAGCAGATCCCTGACAGGGCAAGGCGAGCAGTACTTC
. | TRBJ1-6 | . | TRBV28 | CASNSIRSSPPLHF | TGTGCCAGCAACTCAATTCGAAGCTCTCCACCCCTCCACTTT
. | TRBJ1-5 | . | TRBV2 | CASREDGVGPQHF | TGTGCCAGCAGGGAGGACGGGGTAGGGCCCCAGCATTTT
. | TRBJ1-1 | . | TRBV18 | CASSGQGGNTEAFF | TGTGCCAGCTCAGGCCAGGGTGGGAACACTGAAGCTTTCTTT
. | TRBJ2-3 | . | TRBV5-1 | CASSSDGSGTDTQYF | TGCGCCAGCAGTTCCGACGGTAGCGGCACAGATACGCAGTATTTT
. | TRBJ2-3 | . | TRBV2 | CASSDTGTGTDTQYF | TGTGCCAGCAGTGATACAGGGACGGGCACAGATACGCAGTATTTT
. | TRBJ1-2 | . | TRBV19 | CASSISGNYGYTF | TGTGCCAGTAGTATTTCAGGGAACTATGGCTACACCTTC
. | TRBJ1-4 | TRBD1 | TRBV28 | CASRTGQGYEKLFF | TGTGCCAGCAGGACGGGACAGGGTTACGAAAAACTGTTTTTT
. | TRBJ2-1 | TRBD1 | TRBV3-1/TRBV3-2 | CASSRTGGRNEQFF | TGTGCCAGCAGCCGGACAGGGGGTAGGAATGAGCAGTTCTTC
. | TRBJ2-2 | . | TRBV27 | CASSSGPSWGSGELFF | TGTGCCAGCAGTTCGGGTCCTAGCTGGGGTTCCGGGGAGCTGTTTTTT
. | TRBJ1-5 | . | TRBV28 | CASSFAQVGNQPQHF | TGTGCCAGCAGTTTTGCGCAAGTAGGCAATCAGCCCCAGCATTTT
. | TRBJ2-3 | TRBD2 | TRBV7-6 | CASSLGLAGLSTDTQYF | TGTGCCAGCAGCTTAGGGCTAGCGGGGCTTAGCACAGATACGCAGTATTTT